Listed below are T cell receptor beta chains from one sample, sequenced in a study of T cell responses to AZD1222 COVID-19 vaccine. Sequencing used immunoSEQ multiplex PCR; TCRdb keeps in-frame clones, though not all of them. The data show roughly 180,000 clones, approximately 94% seen once. Sample: peripheral blood, taken on day 0 of AZD1222 vaccination. Receptors originate from an adult in good health. CDR3s include the opening cysteine and the closing phenylalanine or tryptophan. The order of the fields is D gene, V gene, clone size, J gene, CDR3 protein, CDR3 DNA. The D gene is left open where the match is weak. The size entry is marked missing in some rows and otherwise reads once, few, many or a size class.

TRBD2	TRBV27	NA	TRBJ2-3	CASSLPGRGTDTQYF	TGTGCCAGCAGTTTACCCGGGAGGGGCACAGATACGCAGTATTTT
NA	TRBV6-5	NA	TRBJ2-2	CASTALPANTGELFF	TGTGCCAGCACAGCGCTACCCGCGAACACCGGGGAGCTGTTTTTT
NA	TRBV7-3	NA	TRBJ2-2	CASSLGGFTGELFF	TGTGCCAGCAGCTTGGGGGGCTTCACCGGGGAGCTGTTTTTT
TRBD2	TRBV28	once	TRBJ2-3	CASIWTSGWSSTDTQYF	TGTGCCAGCATTTGGACTAGCGGGTGGTCTAGCACAGATACGCAGTATTTT
NA	TRBV7-3	NA	TRBJ2-2	CASSPTAQHPNTGELFF	TGTGCCAGCAGCCCCACTGCGCAGCACCCGAACACCGGGGAGCTGTTTTTT
NA	TRBV27	NA	TRBJ1-2	CASSSHGNGYTF	TGTGCCAGCAGTTCGCACGGCAATGGCTACACCTTC
NA	TRBV6-4	NA	TRBJ2-1	CASSEPLGNEQFF	TGTGCCAGCAGTGAACCCCTGGGCAATGAGCAGTTCTTC
TRBD2	TRBV11-2	NA	TRBJ2-5	CASSTGTSGNQETQYF	TGTGCCAGCAGCACCGGGACTAGCGGGAATCAAGAGACCCAGTACTTC
NA	TRBV30	NA	TRBJ1-1	CASTGRRNTEAFF	TGTGCCTCGACGGGCCGGCGGAACACTGAAGCTTTCTTT
TRBD2	TRBV15	NA	TRBJ2-1	CATSLREGGYNEQFF	TGTGCCACCAGCTTGAGGGAGGGTGGTTACAATGAGCAGTTCTTC
NA	TRBV6-5	NA	TRBJ2-2	CASSPKLAGELFF	TGTGCCAGCAGCCCGAAACTGGCCGGGGAGCTGTTTTTT
NA	TRBV6-2/TRBV6-3	NA	TRBJ1-1	CASSYGGLPNTEAFF	TGTGCCAGCAGTTACGGAGGGCTCCCGAACACTGAAGCTTTCTTT
NA	TRBV5-1	NA	TRBJ1-2	CASSSTGRGARGYTF	TGCGCCAGCAGCTCCACAGGGCGGGGGGCTCGCGGCTACACCTTC
NA	TRBV11-3	once	TRBJ2-2	CASSHNPGTGELFF	TGTGCCAGCAGCCATAATCCGGGGACCGGGGAGCTGTTTTTT
NA	TRBV25-1	NA	TRBJ1-1	CASSWIGKAFF	TGTGCCAGCAGTTGGATTGGGAAAGCTTTCTTT
NA	TRBV5-6	NA	TRBJ1-1	CASSLQTGRVTEAFF	TGTGCCAGCAGCTTACAGACAGGTAGGGTGACTGAAGCTTTCTTT
TRBD1	TRBV18	NA	TRBJ2-3	CASSQDRGPDTQYF	TGTGCCAGCTCACAAGACAGGGGACCAGATACGCAGTATTTT
NA	TRBV4-3	NA	TRBJ1-2	CASSQTGLDGYTF	TGCGCCAGCAGCCAAACAGGGCTGGATGGCTACACCTTC
TRBD1	TRBV19	NA	TRBJ1-5	CASRPQGAGQPQHF	TGTGCCAGTAGACCGCAGGGGGCAGGACAGCCCCAGCATTTT
TRBD1	TRBV15	NA	TRBJ2-5	CATSRDRAETQYF	TGTGCCACCAGCAGGGACAGGGCCGAGACCCAGTACTTC
NA	TRBV18	NA	TRBJ1-1	CASSLQGNTEAFF	TGTGCCAGCTCACTACAGGGGAACACTGAAGCTTTCTTT
NA	TRBV15	NA	TRBJ2-2	CATSRDLQTLDTGELFF	TGTGCCACCAGCAGAGATTTGCAGACCTTGGACACCGGGGAGCTGTTTTTT
NA	TRBV19	NA	TRBJ1-2	CASSQRQNYGYTF	TGTGCCAGTAGTCAAAGACAGAACTATGGCTACACCTTC
TRBD2	TRBV9	NA	TRBJ2-7	CASSVFGEAGESYEQYF	TGTGCCAGCAGCGTATTTGGGGAAGCGGGAGAATCCTACGAGCAGTACTTC
NA	TRBV18	NA	TRBJ2-7	CASSPPVSGARYEQYF	TGTGCCAGCTCACCACCGGTATCGGGGGCGCGCTACGAGCAGTACTTC
NA	TRBV7-2	NA	TRBJ2-5	CASSLRSPGQETQYF	TGTGCCAGCAGCTTGAGGTCGCCAGGGCAAGAGACCCAGTACTTC
NA	TRBV19	NA	TRBJ1-6	CASSLSGVHSPLHF	TGTGCCAGTAGTCTATCAGGGGTACATTCACCCCTCCACTTT
NA	TRBV4-2	NA	TRBJ2-1	CASSQGLPPEQFF	TGTGCCAGCAGCCAAGGATTGCCCCCAGAGCAGTTCTTC
NA	TRBV19	once	TRBJ2-1	CASRGRGQDEQFF	TGTGCCAGTAGGGGCCGGGGGCAGGATGAGCAGTTCTTC
TRBD1	TRBV2	NA	TRBJ2-7	CASSRGRDYEQYF	TGTGCCAGCAGCAGGGGGCGCGACTACGAGCAGTACTTC
NA	TRBV3-1/TRBV3-2	NA	TRBJ2-5	CASSPRSTGPEGTQYF	TGTGCCAGCAGCCCAAGAAGTACAGGGCCGGAGGGGACCCAGTACTTC
NA	TRBV1	NA	TRBJ2-1	CTSSLAGLGFYEQFF	TGCACCAGCAGCCTGGCGGGACTAGGATTCTATGAGCAGTTCTTC
NA	TRBV5-4	NA	TRBJ2-1	CAARREWGKNEQFF	TGTGCCGCGAGAAGGGAGTGGGGAAAAAATGAGCAGTTCTTC
NA	TRBV11-2	NA	TRBJ1-1	CASSLGTWASGGAFF	TGTGCCAGCAGCTTGGGGACGTGGGCGTCGGGTGGAGCTTTCTTT
NA	TRBV7-7	NA	TRBJ2-3	CASSPRAGGTDTQYF	TGTGCTAGCAGCCCCAGGGCCGGAGGGACAGATACGCAGTATTTT
NA	TRBV7-3	NA	TRBJ1-3	CASSTTATGNTIYF	TGTGCCAGCAGTACGACAGCGACTGGAAACACCATATATTTT
NA	TRBV10-3	NA	TRBJ2-2	CAGGQNTGELFF	TGTGCCGGGGGACAGAACACCGGGGAGCTGTTTTTT
NA	TRBV5-4	NA	TRBJ1-2	CASSGGHGGYTF	TGTGCCAGCAGCGGGGGCCACGGTGGCTACACCTTC
TRBD2	TRBV28	NA	TRBJ2-1	CASSQTSGGYNEQFF	TGTGCCAGCAGCCAGACTAGCGGGGGATACAATGAGCAGTTCTTC
NA	TRBV3-1/TRBV3-2	NA	TRBJ2-1	CASSHRVLLGGNEQFF	TGTGCCAGCAGCCACCGGGTCCTACTAGGAGGCAATGAGCAGTTCTTC
NA	TRBV7-9	NA	TRBJ2-7	CASSLDWGPGHSSYEQYF	TGTGCCAGCAGCTTAGATTGGGGGCCGGGACACAGCTCCTACGAGCAGTACTTC
TRBD1	TRBV19	NA	TRBJ1-5	CASSPSPGQGVQPQHF	TGTGCCAGTAGTCCCTCCCCCGGACAGGGAGTTCAGCCCCAGCATTTT
NA	TRBV7-2	once	TRBJ2-5	CASSLSAGKNDFLETQYF	TGTGCCAGCAGCTTATCGGCAGGAAAGAATGACTTCTTAGAGACCCAGTACTTC
NA	TRBV6-2/TRBV6-3	NA	TRBJ1-5	CASSVSRARNGNQPQHF	TGTGCCAGCAGCGTTTCTAGGGCTCGAAATGGCAATCAGCCCCAGCATTTT
NA	TRBV28	NA	TRBJ1-5	CASHRQVSYSNQPQHF	TGTGCCAGCCATCGACAGGTCAGCTATAGCAATCAGCCCCAGCATTTT
TRBD1	TRBV2	NA	TRBJ1-3	CASTVGQAGGNTIYF	TGTGCCAGCACCGTTGGACAGGCGGGTGGAAACACCATATATTTT
NA	TRBV27	NA	TRBJ2-3	CASSLRQVTDTQYF	TGTGCCAGCAGTTTACGTCAGGTTACAGATACGCAGTATTTT
NA	TRBV5-6	many	TRBJ2-6	CASSPGPGANVLTF	TGTGCCAGCAGCCCAGGGCCCGGGGCCAACGTCCTGACTTTC